This T cell receptor (beta chain) derives from a study of blood T cell repertoires in COVID-19. Study summary: Acute-phase and convalescent COVID-19 samples originated in the United States, Italy and Spain. From T cells, B-cell-depleted T cells, or PBMCs came the material, which was cDNA or gDNA.

CDR3 length: 14 amino acids. V lost 0 bases, J lost 6 bases, and 10 bases lay in between. Per germline, CDR1 SGHTS and CDR2 YDEGEE. In the original processing: Cell counts per sample came from amplifying reference gene primers. Clones were sequenced by immunoSEQ multiplex PCR, and TCRdb holds only the in-frame ones, with some missing. That table furnishes V, J and clone size, whereas the DNA furnished D and trimming. Of 110,000 to 150,000 clones in the sample, about four fifths were seen once. The TCR sequence derives from a human donor in a cohort sampled during active COVID-19. The chain employs TRBV5-8 and TRBJ1-5, with D maybe TRBD1 (5 bases). The sequencing sample was made of peripheral blood. This CDR3 is CASSLVRGGQPQHF. The CDR3 DNA follows: TGTGCCAGCAGCTTGGTAAGGGGCGGTCAGCCCCAGCATTTT.